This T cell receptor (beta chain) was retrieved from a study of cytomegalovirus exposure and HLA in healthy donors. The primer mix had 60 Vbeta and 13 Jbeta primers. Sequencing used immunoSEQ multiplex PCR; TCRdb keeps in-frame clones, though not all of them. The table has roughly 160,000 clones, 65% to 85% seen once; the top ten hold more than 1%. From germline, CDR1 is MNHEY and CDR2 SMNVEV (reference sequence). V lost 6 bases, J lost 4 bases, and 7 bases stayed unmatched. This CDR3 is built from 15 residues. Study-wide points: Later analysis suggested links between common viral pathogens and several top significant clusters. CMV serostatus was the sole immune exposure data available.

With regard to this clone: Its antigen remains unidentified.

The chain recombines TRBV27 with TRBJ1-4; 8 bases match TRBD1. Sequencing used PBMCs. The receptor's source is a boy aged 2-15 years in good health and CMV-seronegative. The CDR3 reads CASSQGTGRNEKLFF. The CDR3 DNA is TGTGCCAGCAGCCAAGGGACAGGACGTAATGAAAAACTGTTTTTT.